At least ten counts were recorded for the clone carrying this T cell receptor (beta chain). The antigen remains undetermined. Flow cytometry had shown expanded CD8+CD57+ cells in the patients chosen for sequencing. Patients were therapy-naive when their blood was sampled. Both TCR beta VDJ combination and CDR3 sequence profiling were carried out. Genomic DNA was the template for this profiling. TCRdb itself ran the reads through MiXCR, one entry per CDR3 protein. The sample carries over 150,000 distinct CDR3 sequences, less than 50% recorded once. This entry comes from a study of CD8+CD57+ T cells in acquired aplastic anemia. In the study overall: When averaged, DNA from sorted CD4+ and CD8+ cells came to 2.5 to 4 ug.

From germline, CDR1 is SEHNR and CDR2 FQNEAQ (reference sequence). V lost 3 bases and J lost 8; bases outside the gene matches: 0. CDR3 length equals 13 residues. Whole-study findings and limits: About 27 shared CD8+ CDR3s appeared highly expressed within patients' immunodominant clones.

The V and J genes are TRBV7-9 and TRBJ2-1; 11 positions match TRBD2. The sample taken for sequencing was sorted CD4+, CD8+, or CD8+CD57+ T cells (not recorded which) from PBMCs. The sequence was collected from a human donor with aplastic anemia. CDR3: CASSFSGGDEQFF. The CDR3 bases are TGTGCCAGCAGCTTTAGCGGGGGGGATGAGCAGTTCTTC. Full variable domain (missing parts from reference TRBV7-9 and TRBJ2-1): DTGVSQNPRHKITKRGQNVTFRCDPISEHNRLYWYRQTLGQGPEFLTYFQNEAQLEKSRLLSDRFSAERPKGSFSTLEIQRTEQGDSAMYLCASSFSGGDEQFFGPGTRLTVL.